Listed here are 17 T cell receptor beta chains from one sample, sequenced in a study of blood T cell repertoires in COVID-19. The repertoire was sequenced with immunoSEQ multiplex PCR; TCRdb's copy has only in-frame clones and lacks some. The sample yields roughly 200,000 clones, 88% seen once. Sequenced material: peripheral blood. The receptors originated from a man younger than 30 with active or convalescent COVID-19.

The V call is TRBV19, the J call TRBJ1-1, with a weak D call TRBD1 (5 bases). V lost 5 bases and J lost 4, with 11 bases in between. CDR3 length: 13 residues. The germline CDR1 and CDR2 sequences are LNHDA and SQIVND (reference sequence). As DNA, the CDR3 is TGTGCCAGTAGTTTGTCCGGGGGCACTGAAGCTTTCTTT. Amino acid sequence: CASSLSGGTEAFF.

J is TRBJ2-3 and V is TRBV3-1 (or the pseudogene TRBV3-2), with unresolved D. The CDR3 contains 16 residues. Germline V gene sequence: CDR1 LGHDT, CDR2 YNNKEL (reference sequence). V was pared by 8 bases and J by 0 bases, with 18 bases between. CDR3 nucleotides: TGTGCCAGCGACCCTGTACAGAGAACCAGCACAGATACGCAGTATTTT. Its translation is CASDPVQRTSTDTQYF.

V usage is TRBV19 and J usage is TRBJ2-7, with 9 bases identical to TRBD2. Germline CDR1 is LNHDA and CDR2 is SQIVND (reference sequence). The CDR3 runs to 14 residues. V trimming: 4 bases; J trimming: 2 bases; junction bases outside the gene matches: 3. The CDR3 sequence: CASSTTSGAYEQYF. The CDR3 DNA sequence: TGTGCCAGTAGTACGACTAGCGGCGCCTACGAGCAGTACTTC.

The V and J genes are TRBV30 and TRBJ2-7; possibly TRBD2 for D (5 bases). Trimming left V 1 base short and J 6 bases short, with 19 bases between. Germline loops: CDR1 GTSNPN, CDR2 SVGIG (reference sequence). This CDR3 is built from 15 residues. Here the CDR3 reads CAWSGRSRGSGEQYF. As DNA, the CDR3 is TGTGCCTGGAGTGGACGCTCGCGAGGGTCGGGCGAGCAGTACTTC. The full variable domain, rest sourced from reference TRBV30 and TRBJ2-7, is SQTIHQWPATLVQPVGSPLSLECTVEGTSNPNLYWYRQAAGRGLQLLFYSVGIGQISSEVPQNLSASRPQDRQFILSSKKLLLSDSGFYLCAWSGRSRGSGEQYFGPGTRLTVT.

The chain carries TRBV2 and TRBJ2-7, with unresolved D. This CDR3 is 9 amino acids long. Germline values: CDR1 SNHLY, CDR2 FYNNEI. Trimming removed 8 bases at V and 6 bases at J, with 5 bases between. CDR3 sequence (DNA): TGTGCCAGCGGCCCCGAGCAGTACTTC. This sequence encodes CASGPEQYF.

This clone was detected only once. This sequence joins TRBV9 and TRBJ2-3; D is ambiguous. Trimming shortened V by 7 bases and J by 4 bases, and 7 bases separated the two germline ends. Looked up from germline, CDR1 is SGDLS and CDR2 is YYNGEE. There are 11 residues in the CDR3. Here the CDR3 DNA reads TGTGCCAGCGGAGTCGCAGATACGCAGTATTTT. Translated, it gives CASGVADTQYF.

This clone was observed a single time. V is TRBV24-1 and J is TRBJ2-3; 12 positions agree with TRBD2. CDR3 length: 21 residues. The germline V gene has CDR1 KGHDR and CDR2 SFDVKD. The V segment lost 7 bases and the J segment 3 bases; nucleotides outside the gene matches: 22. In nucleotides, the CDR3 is TGTGCCACCAGCACTCTTGTCCCGGTTGCTAGCGGGAGGGCGGGGACAGATACGCAGTATTTT. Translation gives CATSTLVPVASGRAGTDTQYF.

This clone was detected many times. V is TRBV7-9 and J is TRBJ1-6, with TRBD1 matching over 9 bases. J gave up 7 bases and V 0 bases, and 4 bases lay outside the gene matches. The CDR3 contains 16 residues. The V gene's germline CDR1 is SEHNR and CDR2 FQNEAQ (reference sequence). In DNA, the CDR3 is TGTGCCAGCAGCTTAGCGTCCGGGACAGGGAATTCACCCCTCCACTTT. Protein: CASSLASGTGNSPLHF.

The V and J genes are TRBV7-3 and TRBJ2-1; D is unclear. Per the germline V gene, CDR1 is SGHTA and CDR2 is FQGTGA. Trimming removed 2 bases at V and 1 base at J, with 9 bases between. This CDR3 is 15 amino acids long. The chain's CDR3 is CASSLDGPSYNEQFF. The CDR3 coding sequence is TGTGCCAGCAGCTTAGATGGCCCATCCTACAATGAGCAGTTCTTC.

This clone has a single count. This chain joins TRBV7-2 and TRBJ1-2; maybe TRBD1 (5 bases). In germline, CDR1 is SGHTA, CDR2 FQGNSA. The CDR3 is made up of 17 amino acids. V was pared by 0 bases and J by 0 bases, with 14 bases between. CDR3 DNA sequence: TGTGCCAGCAGCTTAGCGCAGGGCTGGCAAACTAACTATGGCTACACCTTC. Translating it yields CASSLAQGWQTNYGYTF.

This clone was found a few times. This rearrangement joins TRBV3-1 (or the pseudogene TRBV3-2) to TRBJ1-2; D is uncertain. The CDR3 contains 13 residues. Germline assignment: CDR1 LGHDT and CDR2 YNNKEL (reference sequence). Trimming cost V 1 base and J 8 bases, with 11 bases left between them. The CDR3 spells CASSQVGALGYTF. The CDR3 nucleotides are TGTGCCAGCAGCCAAGTAGGAGCCCTGGGCTACACCTTC.

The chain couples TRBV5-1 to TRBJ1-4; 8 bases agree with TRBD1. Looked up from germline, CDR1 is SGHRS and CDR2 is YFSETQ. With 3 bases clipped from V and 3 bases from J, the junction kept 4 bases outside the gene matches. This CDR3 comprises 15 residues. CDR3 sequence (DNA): TGCGCCAGCAGCTCGACAGGGGAGGCTAATGAAAAACTGTTTTTT. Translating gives CASSSTGEANEKLFF.

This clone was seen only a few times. The CDR3 loop reads CASSLSGTGAVQTQYF. The CDR3 nucleotides are TGTGCCAGCTCGCTATCCGGGACAGGGGCGGTTCAGACCCAGTACTTC. This chain connects TRBV18 to TRBJ2-5; 10 nucleotides agree with TRBD1. The trim removed 6 bases at V and 6 bases at J, leaving 13 bases unmatched. CDR3 length: 16 amino acids. Looked up from germline, CDR1 is KGHSH and CDR2 is LQKENI.

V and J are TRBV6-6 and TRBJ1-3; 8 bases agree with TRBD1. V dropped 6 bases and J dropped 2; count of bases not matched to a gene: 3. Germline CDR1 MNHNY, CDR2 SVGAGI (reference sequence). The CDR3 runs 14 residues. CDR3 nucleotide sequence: TGTGCCAGCAGGCGGACAGGGACTGGAAACACCATATATTTT. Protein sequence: CASRRTGTGNTIYF.

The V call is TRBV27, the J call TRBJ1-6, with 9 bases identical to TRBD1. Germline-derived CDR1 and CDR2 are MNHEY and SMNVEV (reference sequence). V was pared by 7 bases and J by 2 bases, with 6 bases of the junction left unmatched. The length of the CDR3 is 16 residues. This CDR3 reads CASTYTGGAYNSPLHF. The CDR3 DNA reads TGTGCCAGCACTTATACAGGGGGCGCCTATAATTCACCCCTCCACTTT.

CDR3 coding DNA: TGTGCCAGCAGCCCCCGGGACAGGGTTAATCAGCCCCAGCATTTT. It codes for CASSPRDRVNQPQHF. J is TRBJ1-5 and V is TRBV6-6, with 9 bases fitting TRBD1. J was trimmed by 4 bases and V by 6 bases; bases with no gene match: 7. CDR3 length: 15 amino acids. Germline V CDR1 and CDR2: MNHNY, SVGAGI (reference sequence).

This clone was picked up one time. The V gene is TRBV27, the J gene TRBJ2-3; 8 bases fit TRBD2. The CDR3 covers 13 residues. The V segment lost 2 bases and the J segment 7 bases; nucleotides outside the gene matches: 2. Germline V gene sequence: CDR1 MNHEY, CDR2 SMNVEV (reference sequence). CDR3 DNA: TGTGCCAGCAGTTTAGGTAGCGGGAATACGCAGTATTTT. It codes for CASSLGSGNTQYF.